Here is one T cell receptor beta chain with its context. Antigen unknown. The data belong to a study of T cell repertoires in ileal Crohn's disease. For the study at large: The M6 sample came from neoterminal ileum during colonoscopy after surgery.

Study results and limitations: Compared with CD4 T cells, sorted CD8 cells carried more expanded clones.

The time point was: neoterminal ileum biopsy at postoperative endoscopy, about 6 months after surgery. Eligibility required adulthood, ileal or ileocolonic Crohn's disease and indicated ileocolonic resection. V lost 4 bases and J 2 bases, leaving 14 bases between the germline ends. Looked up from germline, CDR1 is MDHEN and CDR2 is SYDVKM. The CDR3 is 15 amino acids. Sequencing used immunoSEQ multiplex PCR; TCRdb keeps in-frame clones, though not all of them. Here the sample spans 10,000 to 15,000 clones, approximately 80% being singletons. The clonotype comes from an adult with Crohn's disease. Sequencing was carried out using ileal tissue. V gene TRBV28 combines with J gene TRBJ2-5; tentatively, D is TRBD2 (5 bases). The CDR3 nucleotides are TGTGCCAGCAGTTCGCCCCCCAGCGGACAAGAGACCCAGTACTTC. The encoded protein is CASSSPPSGQETQYF.